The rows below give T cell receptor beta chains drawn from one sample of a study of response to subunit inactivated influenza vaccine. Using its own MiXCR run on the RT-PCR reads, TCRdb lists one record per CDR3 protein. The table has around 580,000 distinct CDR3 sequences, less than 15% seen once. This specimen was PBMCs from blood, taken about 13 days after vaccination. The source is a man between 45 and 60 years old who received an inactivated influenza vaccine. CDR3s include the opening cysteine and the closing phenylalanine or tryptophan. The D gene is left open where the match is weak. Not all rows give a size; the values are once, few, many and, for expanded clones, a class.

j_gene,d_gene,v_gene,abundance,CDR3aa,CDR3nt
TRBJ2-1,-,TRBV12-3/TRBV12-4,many,CASRWEFNEQFF,TGTGCCAGCAGATGGGAGTTCAATGAGCAGTTCTTC
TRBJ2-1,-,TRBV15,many,CATSHRWPYNEQFF,TGTGCCACCAGCCATCGTTGGCCATACAATGAGCAGTTCTTC
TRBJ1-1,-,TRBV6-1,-,CASSVEDNTEAFF,TGTGCCAGCAGTGTAGAAGATAACACTGAAGCTTTCTTT
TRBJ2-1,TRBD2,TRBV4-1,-,CASSQERGATNKQFF,TGCGCCAGCAGCCAAGAGCGGGGGGCTACCAATAAGCAGTTCTTC
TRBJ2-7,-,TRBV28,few,CASSPRDEQYF,TGTGCCAGCAGTCCCCGGGACGAGCAGTACTTC
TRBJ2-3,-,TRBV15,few,CATSFRGSTDTQYF,TGTGCCACCAGCTTTCGGGGGAGCACAGATACGCAGTATTTT
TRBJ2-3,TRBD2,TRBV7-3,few,CASSLRGPRTSGSGDTQYF,TGTGCCAGCAGCTTACGGGGACCGAGGACTAGCGGGAGTGGAGATACGCAGTATTTT
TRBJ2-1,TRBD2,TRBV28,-,CASSDAGLAGSNEQFF,TGTGCCAGCAGCGACGCCGGACTAGCGGGGAGCAATGAGCAGTTCTTC
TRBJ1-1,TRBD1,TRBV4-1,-,CASSQTRLKTGMNTEAFF,TGCGCCAGCAGCCAAACGCGATTGAAGACAGGGATGAACACTGAAGCTTTCTTT
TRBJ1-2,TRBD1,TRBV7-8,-,CASSLLPGQGVTADGYTF,TGTGCCAGCAGCTTACTCCCGGGACAGGGAGTCACAGCAGATGGCTACACCTTC
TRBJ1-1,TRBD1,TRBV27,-,CASRPLDRGNTEAFF,TGTGCCAGCAGGCCCCTCGACAGGGGGAACACTGAAGCTTTCTTT
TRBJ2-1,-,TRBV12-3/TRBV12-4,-,CASSLAPGPNNEQFF,TGTGCCAGCAGTTTAGCCCCGGGACCAAACAATGAGCAGTTCTTC
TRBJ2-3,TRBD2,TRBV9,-,CASSEAGASTDTQYF,TGTGCCAGCAGCGAAGCGGGAGCCAGCACAGATACGCAGTATTTT
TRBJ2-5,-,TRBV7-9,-,CASSPPQGWETQYF,TGTGCCAGCAGCCCGCCACAGGGATGGGAGACCCAGTACTTC
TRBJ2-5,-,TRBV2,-,CASTRAKETQYF,TGTGCCAGCACTCGCGCGAAAGAGACCCAGTACTTC
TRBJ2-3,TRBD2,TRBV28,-,CASSFGTMGTDTQYF,TGTGCCAGCAGTTTCGGGACTATGGGCACAGATACGCAGTATTTT
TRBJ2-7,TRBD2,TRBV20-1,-,CSATEGLASYEQYF,TGCAGTGCTACTGAAGGACTAGCTTCCTACGAGCAGTACTTC
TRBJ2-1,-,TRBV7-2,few,CASSAQAASSYNEQFF,TGTGCCAGCAGCGCTCAAGCGGCCAGCTCCTACAATGAGCAGTTCTTC
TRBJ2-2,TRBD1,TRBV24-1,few,CATSDFTGDHAGELFF,TGTGCCACCAGCGACTTTACAGGGGATCACGCCGGGGAGCTGTTTTTT
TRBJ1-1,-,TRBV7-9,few,CASSPAWGRSTEAFF,TGTGCCAGCAGCCCGGCCTGGGGGAGAAGCACTGAAGCTTTCTTT
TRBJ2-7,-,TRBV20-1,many,CSAVPDSYEQYF,TGCAGTGCCGTTCCCGACTCCTACGAGCAGTACTTC
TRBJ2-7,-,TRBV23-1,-,CASPPRDTRYEQYF,TGCGCCAGCCCTCCAAGGGACACCCGCTACGAGCAGTACTTC
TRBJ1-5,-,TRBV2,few,CASSVRQILSPQHF,TGTGCCAGCAGTGTAAGACAAATCCTCAGCCCCCAGCATTTT
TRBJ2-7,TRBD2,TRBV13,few,CASSTYLAGAYEQYF,TGTGCCAGCAGCACTTACTTAGCGGGAGCGTACGAGCAGTACTTC
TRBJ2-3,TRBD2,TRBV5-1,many,CASSLEGSKLAGGRDTQYF,TGCGCCAGCAGCTTGGAAGGATCCAAACTAGCGGGGGGTAGAGATACGCAGTATTTT
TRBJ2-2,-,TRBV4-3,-,CASSQALEHITGELFF,TGCGCCAGCAGCCAAGCCCTGGAACACATCACCGGGGAGCTGTTTTTT
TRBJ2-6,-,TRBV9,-,CASSVGGGRTGANVLTF,TGTGCCAGCAGCGTAGGAGGGGGGAGGACTGGGGCCAACGTCCTGACTTTC
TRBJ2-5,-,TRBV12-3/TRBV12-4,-,CASSRLQETQYF,TGTGCCAGCAGCCGGTTACAAGAGACCCAGTACTTC
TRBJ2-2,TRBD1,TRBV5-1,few,CASSITGTGNTGELFF,TGCGCCAGCAGCATAACCGGGACAGGGAACACCGGGGAGCTGTTTTTT
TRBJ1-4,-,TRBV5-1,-,CASSARPGGEEKLFF,TGCGCCAGCAGCGCAAGGCCCGGGGGTGAGGAAAAACTGTTTTTT
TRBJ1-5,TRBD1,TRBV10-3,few,CAISESDRGNQPQHF,TGTGCCATCAGTGAGTCCGACAGGGGCAATCAGCCCCAGCATTTT
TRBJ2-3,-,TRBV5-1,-,CASSSNRGGQVRTDTQYF,TGCGCCAGCAGCTCCAATCGGGGAGGACAGGTCCGCACAGATACGCAGTATTTT
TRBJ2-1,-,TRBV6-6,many,CASSPNSNNEQFF,TGTGCCAGCAGCCCTAATTCTAATAATGAGCAGTTCTTC
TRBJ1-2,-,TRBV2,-,CASSDLSAVNYGYTF,TGTGCCAGCAGTGACCTCTCCGCCGTTAACTATGGCTACACCTTC
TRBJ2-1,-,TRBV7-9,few,CASSPEIRSSYNEQFF,TGTGCCAGCAGCCCCGAAATAAGGAGCTCCTACAATGAGCAGTTCTTC
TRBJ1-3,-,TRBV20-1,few,CSARSGGNTIYF,TGCAGTGCTAGATCGGGGGGCAACACCATATATTTT
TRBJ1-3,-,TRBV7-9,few,CASSKPQGGASGNTIYF,TGTGCCAGCAGCAAACCCCAGGGAGGGGCGAGTGGAAACACCATATATTTT
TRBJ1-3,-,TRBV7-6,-,CASSSGLISGNTIYF,TGTGCCAGCAGCTCGGGGCTGATCTCTGGAAACACCATATATTTT